The 10 T cell receptor beta chains below come from one sample, sequenced in a study of blood T cell repertoires in COVID-19. TCRdb keeps only in-frame clones here, not all; method: immunoSEQ multiplex PCR. The profile shows 350,000 to 400,000 clones, 80% to 90% of them singletons. Sequencing used PBMCs or T cells enriched from blood (not recorded which). The receptors were sampled from a young man who had recovered from COVID-19.

With regard to this clone: Other DNA sequences of this sample code for an identical CDR3. V usage is TRBV18 and J usage is TRBJ1-5, with D hard to call. Germline V CDR1 and CDR2: KGHSH, LQKENI. The CDR3 is made up of 13 amino acids. Trimming took 2 bases from V and 5 from J, leaving 7 bases between them. The CDR3 loop is CASSPGEDQPQHF. The CDR3, as DNA: TGTGCCAGCTCACCAGGGGAGGATCAGCCCCAGCATTTT.

DNA for the CDR3: TGTGCCAGCAGCCTTACTAGCGGGAGCGTTCTCGGGGACAATGAGCAGTTCTTC. This encodes CASSLTSGSVLGDNEQFF. The V call is TRBV3-1 (or the pseudogene TRBV3-2), the J call TRBJ2-1, with 11 bases matching TRBD2. The V segment lost 4 bases and the J segment 5 bases; nucleotides outside the gene matches: 13. CDR3 size: 18 residues. Per the germline V gene, CDR1 is LGHDT and CDR2 is YNNKEL (reference sequence).

The chain joins TRBV15 to TRBJ2-5; D is perhaps TRBD2 (5 bases). The V end was cut by 8 bases, the J end by 2 bases, with 15 bases between. The CDR3 totals 14 residues. The germline CDR1 and CDR2 sequences are LNHNV and YYDKDF (reference sequence). The CDR3 region is CATSRGLAQETQYF. For the CDR3, the DNA is TGTGCCACCTCCCGCGGGCTAGCTCAAGAGACCCAGTACTTC. The variable domain in full, with the rest retrieved from reference TRBV15 and TRBJ2-5, is DAMVIQNPRYQVTQFGKPVTLSCSQTLNHNVMYWYQQKSSQAPKLLFHYYDKDFNNEADTPDNFQSRRPNTSFCFLDIRSPGLGDTAMYLCATSRGLAQETQYFGPGTRLLVL.

The V and J genes are TRBV10-3 and TRBJ2-7; D remains ambiguous. CDR1 is ENHRY and CDR2 is SYGVKD in the germline V gene. Trimming took off 4 bases at V and 8 bases at J, with 21 bases between the two ends. This CDR3 spans 15 amino acids. CDR3 sequence (DNA): TGTGCCATCAGTGGCCAGGCAAGGCCCCAAGATAAGCAGTACTTC. Translated: CAISGQARPQDKQYF.

This rearrangement joins TRBV5-1 to TRBJ2-1, with D possibly being TRBD2 (7 bases). V lost 4 bases and J 9 bases, leaving 29 bases between the germline ends. Germline V gene sequence: CDR1 SGHRS, CDR2 YFSETQ. This CDR3 spans 18 amino acids. In DNA, the CDR3 is TGCGCCAGCAGCCCGGTAGATGTGGGGGGGCTTGTTACAATTGAGCAGTTCTTC. Protein: CASSPVDVGGLVTIEQFF. The variable domain in full, completed from reference TRBV5-1 and TRBJ2-1, reads KAGVTQTPRYLIKTRGQQVTLSCSPISGHRSVSWYQQTPGQGLQFLFEYFSETQRNKGNFPGRFSGRQFSNSRSEMNVSTLELGDSALYLCASSPVDVGGLVTIEQFFGPGTRLTVL.

The rearrangement links TRBV30 to TRBJ2-7; unclear D gene. Germline V gene lookup returns CDR1 GTSNPN and CDR2 SVGIG (reference sequence). V gave up 0 bases and J gave up 4 bases, with 13 bases separating them. This CDR3 region has 14 residues. The CDR3 reads CAWSVGGGSYEQYF. The DNA of the CDR3 is TGTGCCTGGAGTGTAGGCGGCGGTTCTTACGAGCAGTACTTC.

This chain links TRBV24-1 with TRBJ2-2, with D maybe TRBD2 (6 bases). CDR3 length: 14 residues. Germline lookup yields CDR1 KGHDR and CDR2 SFDVKD. Trimming cost V 2 bases and J 7 bases, with 10 bases left between them. The CDR3, as DNA: TGTGCCACCAGTGATTCTAGGGGAGGCGGGGAGCTGTTTTTT. Protein: CATSDSRGGGELFF.

The V and J genes are TRBV2 and TRBJ2-1; D possibly corresponds to TRBD1 (5 bases). Germline values: CDR1 SNHLY, CDR2 FYNNEI. CDR3 size: 14 residues. The ends were cut back, 7 bases at V and 6 bases at J, with 16 bases in the middle. CDR3 in amino acids: CASIYGVGANEQFF. The CDR3 region has the DNA TGTGCCAGCATTTATGGGGTTGGGGCCAATGAGCAGTTCTTC.

The rearrangement links TRBV5-1 to TRBJ1-2; D is undetermined. The CDR3 sequence is 14 residues long. With 2 bases removed from V and 1 base from J, the gap between germline ends came to 9 bases. The germline V gene has CDR1 SGHRS and CDR2 YFSETQ. Here the CDR3 reads CASSFGENNYGYTF. The DNA of the CDR3 is TGCGCCAGCAGCTTTGGGGAGAATAACTATGGCTACACCTTC. The variable domain in full, completed from reference TRBV5-1 and TRBJ1-2, reads KAGVTQTPRYLIKTRGQQVTLSCSPISGHRSVSWYQQTPGQGLQFLFEYFSETQRNKGNFPGRFSGRQFSNSRSEMNVSTLELGDSALYLCASSFGENNYGYTFGSGTRLTVV.

This chain joins TRBV3-1 (or the pseudogene TRBV3-2) and TRBJ1-1; the D is unclear. V was trimmed by 1 base and J by 11 bases, leaving 8 bases between them. Germline lookup yields CDR1 LGHDT and CDR2 YNNKEL (reference sequence). The CDR3 totals 11 residues. CDR3 nucleotide sequence: TGTGCCAGCAGCCAAGGTATGGGCGCTTTCTTT. Translating gives CASSQGMGAFF.